This T cell receptor (beta chain) came from a study of control samples from healthy donors and cancer patients. This clone has only a few counts. TCRdb keeps only in-frame clones here, not all; method: immunoSEQ multiplex PCR. This sample yields around 41,000 clones, of which around 94% are seen a single time; roughly a quarter belongs to the top ten. Germline loops: CDR1 MNHEY, CDR2 SVGAGI. The V gene lost 5 bases and the J gene lost 4 bases, with 12 bases spanning the gap. The CDR3 totals 14 residues. This sequence joins TRBV6-5 and TRBJ1-5; D uncertain. The sample taken for sequencing was blood. This TCR was recovered from a man aged 55 to 69 in good health. The CDR3 loop reads CASSPRDNNQPQHF. In DNA form, the CDR3 reads TGTGCCAGCAGTCCTCGGGATAATAATCAGCCCCAGCATTTT.